This T cell receptor beta chain emerged from a study of CD8+ T cells in alopecia areata. Study results and limitations: It was lesional scalp, especially alopecia totalis/universalis, that showed higher clonality than normal scalp.

Treatment given: oral pan-JAK inhibitor, 5-10 mg twice daily. Both peripheral blood and punch biopsies of lesional scalp skin were obtained from patients who had alopecia areata. TCR sequencing used cDNA made by reverse transcription of extracted RNA. Libraries were prepared by immunoSEQ multiplex PCR; TCRdb keeps only in-frame clonotypes and omits some of them. The sample shows about 87,000 clones, about two thirds of them seen only once. The sample holds a few counts of this clone. Antigen: not known. CDR1 is SQVTM, CDR2 ANQGSEA, per germline. V trimming: 4 bases; J trimming: 7 bases; junction bases outside the gene matches: 7. CDR3 length: 13 amino acids.

The sample consisted of CD8+ T cells sorted from blood, taken between weeks 43 and 45, from a patient treated with tofacitinib. The source is a human donor with alopecia areata. V and J are TRBV29-1 and TRBJ2-1; 7 positions match TRBD2. CDR3 region: CSVVGLAENEQFF. The DNA of the CDR3 is TGCAGCGTTGTAGGGCTAGCGGAAAATGAGCAGTTCTTC.